In this sample, the clone carrying this T cell receptor (beta chain) turned up many times. This sample is part of a study of Graves' ophthalmopathy and Graves' hyperthyroidism. As the template, RNA transcripts were used to amplify TCR beta CDR3 regions. HTBI-primed RT-PCR formed the first round, and a multiplex PCR formed the second. TCRdb re-called the multiplex PCR reads through MiXCR, storing one row per CDR3 protein. Counted here are about 400,000 distinct CDR3 sequences, around 20% occurring once; the ten biggest clones make up 1.6%. This CDR3 spans 13 amino acids. V was shortened by 7 bases and J by 3 bases, with 15 bases between the two germline ends. Germline CDR1 SQVTM, CDR2 ANQGSEA.

The chain recombines TRBV29-1 with TRBJ1-1, with D uncertain. The sequence was obtained from a woman between 18 and 30 years old with Graves' ophthalmopathy. The sample was peripheral blood. CDR3 sequence reads: CSAALGRDTEAFF. The CDR3 nucleotides are TGCAGCGCCGCCCTAGGAAGGGACACTGAAGCTTTCTTT.